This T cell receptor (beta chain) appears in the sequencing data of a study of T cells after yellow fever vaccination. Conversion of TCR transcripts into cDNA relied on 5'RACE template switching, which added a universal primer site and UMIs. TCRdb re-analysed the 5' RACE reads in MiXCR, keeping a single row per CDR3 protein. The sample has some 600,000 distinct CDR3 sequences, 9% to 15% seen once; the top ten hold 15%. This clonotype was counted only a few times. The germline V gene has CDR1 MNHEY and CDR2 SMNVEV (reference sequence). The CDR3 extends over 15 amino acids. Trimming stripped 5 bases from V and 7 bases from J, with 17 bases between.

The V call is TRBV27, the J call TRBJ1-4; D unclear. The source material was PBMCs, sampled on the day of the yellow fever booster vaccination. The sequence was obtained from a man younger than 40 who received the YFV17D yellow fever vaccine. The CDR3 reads CASSHPGQVGEKLFF. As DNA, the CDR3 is TGTGCCAGCAGTCACCCCGGGCAAGTGGGTGAAAAACTGTTTTTT.